This TCR beta chain was observed in a study of blood T cell repertoires in COVID-19. The germline V gene encodes CDR1 LNHDA and CDR2 SQIVND (reference sequence). This CDR3 is 14 amino acids long. Between the trimmed V and J ends, which lost 2 bases and 8 bases, there was a span of 12 bases. In the source study's methods: Amplification from reference gene primers served as the basis for estimated nucleated cell counts. Repertoires were generated with immunoSEQ multiplex PCR, while TCRdb's copy carries only in-frame clones and drops some. The V and J calls and clone size were taken over from that table, and D and trimming were inferred from the DNA. The sample has nearly 200,000 clones, around four fifths seen once.

The rearrangement uses TRBV19 and TRBJ1-4; no clear D. The source is a man in his 60s with COVID-19, enrolled during active disease. Sequences were obtained from peripheral blood. The CDR3 DNA reads as TGTGCCAGTAGTATACGAGGGAGGGAGGAAAAACTGTTTTTT. Its protein is CASSIRGREEKLFF.